This TCR beta chain was captured in a study of T cell repertoires in cytomegalovirus infection. At the level of the study: Public TCR beta signature analysis indicated the presence of both CMV infection and matching HLA type.

V dropped 0 bases and J dropped 2; count of bases not matched to a gene: 3. The CDR3 contains 16 residues. The germline V gene encodes CDR1 SGHVS and CDR2 FNYEAQ. This clonotype has a handful of counts. Antigen: not known. MiXCR was run by TCRdb on the reads, yielding one entry per CDR3 protein. Among fewer than 850,000 distinct CDR3 sequences, 25% to 35% were seen once, and the ten largest hold about 12%. The sequence was collected from a human donor in good health (CMV status not recorded). Some clones in this sample may be carry-over from other donors' samples. The rearrangement uses TRBV7-6 and TRBJ2-3, with TRBD2 matching over 9 bases. This specimen consisted of cultured CD8+ T cells from PBMCs, obtained from culture after CMV antigen stimulation. This chain's CDR3 is CASSLALAGITDTQYF. The DNA for the CDR3 is TGTGCCAGCAGCTTAGCGCTAGCGGGGATCACAGATACGCAGTATTTT.